The rows below give T cell receptor beta chains drawn from one sample of a study of human versus mouse CDR3 diversity and MHC coevolution. Data came from immunoSEQ multiplex PCR; TCRdb stores just in-frame clones and leaves some out. The repertoire includes fewer than 100,000 clones, around 93% of them detected once, and over 1.3% sits in the top ten. The source material was naive CD4+ T cells from blood. The receptor source for this set is a person aged 30-69 years in good health. CDR3s include the opening cysteine and the closing phenylalanine or tryptophan. D genes are given only for firm matches. Clone size appears in some rows only: once, few, many, or a class for an expanded clone.

v_gene: TRBV30; d_gene: NA; abundance: once; j_gene: TRBJ2-7; CDR3nt: TGTGCCTGGAGTGTAGGGTGGGGGCGTCCTCCCTCCTACGAGCAGTACTTC; CDR3aa: CAWSVGWGRPPSYEQYF
v_gene: TRBV2; d_gene: TRBD1; abundance: NA; j_gene: TRBJ1-5; CDR3nt: TGTGCCAGCAGTCCACGGGCGGGGACAGACAATCAGCCCCAGCATTTT; CDR3aa: CASSPRAGTDNQPQHF
v_gene: TRBV5-5; d_gene: NA; abundance: NA; j_gene: TRBJ1-1; CDR3nt: TGTGCCAGCAGCTTGCCCGCTGGGGGCCTCGACACTGAAGCTTTCTTT; CDR3aa: CASSLPAGGLDTEAFF
v_gene: TRBV29-1; d_gene: TRBD1; abundance: NA; j_gene: TRBJ1-2; CDR3nt: TGCAGCGCGGGACAGGGGTCGCACTATGGCTACACCTTC; CDR3aa: CSAGQGSHYGYTF
v_gene: TRBV10-3; d_gene: TRBD2; abundance: once; j_gene: TRBJ2-1; CDR3nt: TGTGCCATCAGTGACCTAAAACTAGCGGGGGGGCTCGATGAGCAGTTCTTC; CDR3aa: CAISDLKLAGGLDEQFF
v_gene: TRBV5-6; d_gene: TRBD2; abundance: NA; j_gene: TRBJ2-5; CDR3nt: TGTGCCAGCAGGGGGCTAGCGGGGGCCGATCGAGAGACCCAGTACTTC; CDR3aa: CASRGLAGADRETQYF
v_gene: TRBV7-9; d_gene: NA; abundance: NA; j_gene: TRBJ2-5; CDR3nt: TGTGCCAGCAGCCTAGACACGATCCAAGAGACCCAGTACTTC; CDR3aa: CASSLDTIQETQYF
v_gene: TRBV6-1; d_gene: TRBD1; abundance: NA; j_gene: TRBJ2-1; CDR3nt: TGTGCCAGCATCAGGACAGGAGAATACAATGAGCAGTTCTTC; CDR3aa: CASIRTGEYNEQFF
v_gene: TRBV5-1; d_gene: TRBD1; abundance: NA; j_gene: TRBJ2-1; CDR3nt: TGCGCCAGCAGCTTGTCATCAGGGGGCCCCTACAATGAGCAGTTCTTC; CDR3aa: CASSLSSGGPYNEQFF
v_gene: TRBV19; d_gene: NA; abundance: NA; j_gene: TRBJ2-7; CDR3nt: TGTGCCAGTAGTGACCGAGGAAGAAGCTCCTACGAGCAGTACTTC; CDR3aa: CASSDRGRSSYEQYF
v_gene: TRBV19; d_gene: NA; abundance: once; j_gene: TRBJ1-2; CDR3nt: TGTGCCAGTAGTAGGGGACATCCCGACTACACCTTC; CDR3aa: CASSRGHPDYTF
v_gene: TRBV6-1; d_gene: NA; abundance: once; j_gene: TRBJ2-1; CDR3nt: TGTGCCAGCAGTGAAGCGGGAGGACGGAGAATTTACAATGAGCAGTTCTTC; CDR3aa: CASSEAGGRRIYNEQFF
v_gene: TRBV4-3; d_gene: TRBD1; abundance: NA; j_gene: TRBJ2-2; CDR3nt: TGCGCCAGCAGCCAAGACACAGGGGCGGGCGGGGAGCTGTTTTTT; CDR3aa: CASSQDTGAGGELFF
v_gene: TRBV7-3; d_gene: NA; abundance: NA; j_gene: TRBJ2-7; CDR3nt: TGTGCCAGCAGCCCGACGATGGGGAGCTTGGGCGAGCAGTACTTC; CDR3aa: CASSPTMGSLGEQYF
v_gene: TRBV25-1; d_gene: NA; abundance: NA; j_gene: TRBJ2-4; CDR3nt: TGTGCCAGCAGTGAATCTCGGAGGGGCGAGGGGGCCAAAAACATTCAGTACTTC; CDR3aa: CASSESRRGEGAKNIQYF
v_gene: TRBV11-2; d_gene: TRBD1; abundance: NA; j_gene: TRBJ1-2; CDR3nt: TGTGCCAGCAGCTCCGACAGGGGATCCAGCTATGGCTACACCTTC; CDR3aa: CASSSDRGSSYGYTF
v_gene: TRBV5-4; d_gene: NA; abundance: NA; j_gene: TRBJ2-7; CDR3nt: TGTGCCAGCAGGGACCCGGGCCTAGCCTCCTACGAGCAGTACTTC; CDR3aa: CASRDPGLASYEQYF
v_gene: TRBV14; d_gene: NA; abundance: few; j_gene: TRBJ1-4; CDR3nt: TGTGCCAGCAGCCTCGGAGCGGTTGAAAAACTGTTTTTT; CDR3aa: CASSLGAVEKLFF
v_gene: TRBV23-1; d_gene: NA; abundance: NA; j_gene: TRBJ2-7; CDR3nt: TGCGCCAGCAGTCCACTACAAGGCCCCGAGTCCGAGCAGTACTTC; CDR3aa: CASSPLQGPESEQYF
v_gene: TRBV28; d_gene: NA; abundance: NA; j_gene: TRBJ1-4; CDR3nt: TGTGCCAGCAGAGTGGGGGGGGCAACTAATGAAAAACTGTTTTTT; CDR3aa: CASRVGGATNEKLFF
v_gene: TRBV5-1; d_gene: NA; abundance: NA; j_gene: TRBJ2-1; CDR3nt: TGCGCCAGCAGGTCCGCCGGGACAAGCTACAATGAGCAGTTCTTC; CDR3aa: CASRSAGTSYNEQFF
v_gene: TRBV19; d_gene: NA; abundance: NA; j_gene: TRBJ2-1; CDR3nt: TGTGCCAGTAGGACCGGACAGATTGAGCAGTTCTTC; CDR3aa: CASRTGQIEQFF
v_gene: TRBV27; d_gene: TRBD2; abundance: NA; j_gene: TRBJ2-7; CDR3nt: TGTGCCAGCAGTTTCCGCGGACTAGGAGTCGAGCAGTACTTC; CDR3aa: CASSFRGLGVEQYF
v_gene: TRBV2; d_gene: TRBD2; abundance: NA; j_gene: TRBJ2-7; CDR3nt: TGTGCCAGCCGCGGGGGAACGGGTAACGAGCAGTACTTC; CDR3aa: CASRGGTGNEQYF
v_gene: TRBV5-4; d_gene: NA; abundance: NA; j_gene: TRBJ1-2; CDR3nt: TGTGCCAGCAGCCCCGGACTCGTTGGCTACACCTTC; CDR3aa: CASSPGLVGYTF
v_gene: TRBV28; d_gene: NA; abundance: NA; j_gene: TRBJ1-4; CDR3nt: TGTGCCAGCAGTTTGTGGCAGTATGAAAAACTGTTTTTT; CDR3aa: CASSLWQYEKLFF
v_gene: TRBV9; d_gene: NA; abundance: NA; j_gene: TRBJ2-3; CDR3nt: TGTGCCAGCCTAAGGGAAATCGGGGCAGATACGCAGTATTTT; CDR3aa: CASLREIGADTQYF
v_gene: TRBV5-1; d_gene: TRBD2; abundance: once; j_gene: TRBJ2-3; CDR3nt: TGCGCCAGCAGCTTGGGACTAGCGGGAGCGGCAGATACGCAGTATTTT; CDR3aa: CASSLGLAGAADTQYF
v_gene: TRBV7-9; d_gene: NA; abundance: NA; j_gene: TRBJ2-7; CDR3nt: TGTGCCAGCAGCTTAGAGGCAGGGGCCATCTACGAGCAGTACTTC; CDR3aa: CASSLEAGAIYEQYF
v_gene: TRBV7-3; d_gene: TRBD1; abundance: NA; j_gene: TRBJ2-2; CDR3nt: TGTGCCAGCAGCCCTCAGGGGGTACGGACCGGGGAGCTGTTTTTT; CDR3aa: CASSPQGVRTGELFF
v_gene: TRBV14; d_gene: NA; abundance: NA; j_gene: TRBJ1-2; CDR3nt: TGTGCCAGCACCAGCCGGGGGGGCTATGGCTACACCTTC; CDR3aa: CASTSRGGYGYTF
v_gene: TRBV5-1; d_gene: NA; abundance: NA; j_gene: TRBJ1-1; CDR3nt: TGCGCCAGCAGCTTGGCGGTGAACACTGAAGCTTTCTTT; CDR3aa: CASSLAVNTEAFF